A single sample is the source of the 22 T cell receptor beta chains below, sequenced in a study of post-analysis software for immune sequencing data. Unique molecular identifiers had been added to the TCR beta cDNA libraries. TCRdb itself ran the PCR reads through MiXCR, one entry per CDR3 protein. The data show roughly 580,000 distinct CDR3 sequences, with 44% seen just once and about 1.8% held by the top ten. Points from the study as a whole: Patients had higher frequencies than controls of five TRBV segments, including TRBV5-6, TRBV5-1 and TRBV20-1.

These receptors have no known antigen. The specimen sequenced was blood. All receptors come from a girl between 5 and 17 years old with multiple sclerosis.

The CDR3 region has the DNA TGTGCCAGCAGCTCAACGGGACAGACTTACAATGAGCAGTTCTTC. Protein sequence: CASSSTGQTYNEQFF. The gene calls are TRBV7-2 and TRBJ2-1; 7 bases align to TRBD1. Unmatched junction bases numbered 7, after V lost 4 bases and J lost 4 bases. This CDR3 comprises 15 residues. The germline gives CDR1 SGHTA, CDR2 FQGNSA.

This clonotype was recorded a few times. The CDR3 here is CASSLGDRASPLHF. CDR3 DNA sequence: TGTGCCAGCAGTCTAGGGGACAGGGCTTCACCCCTCCACTTT. This chain uses TRBV7-2 with TRBJ1-6, with 9 bases fitting TRBD1. This CDR3 is 14 amino acids long. The V and J ends lost 6 bases and 9 bases, in that order; junction bases with no gene match: 6. Germline lookup yields CDR1 SGHTA and CDR2 FQGNSA.

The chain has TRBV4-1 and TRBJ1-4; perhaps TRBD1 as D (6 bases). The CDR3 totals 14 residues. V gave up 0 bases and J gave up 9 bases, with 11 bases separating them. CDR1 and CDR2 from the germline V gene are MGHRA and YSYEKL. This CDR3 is CASSQEVQGQKLFF. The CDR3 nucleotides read TGCGCCAGCAGCCAAGAAGTCCAGGGGCAAAAACTGTTTTTT.

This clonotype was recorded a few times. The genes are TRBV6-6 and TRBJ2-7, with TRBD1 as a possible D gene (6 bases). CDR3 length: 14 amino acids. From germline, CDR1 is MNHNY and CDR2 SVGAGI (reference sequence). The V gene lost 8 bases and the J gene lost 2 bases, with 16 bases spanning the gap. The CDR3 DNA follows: TGTGCCAGCTCTCCCCCGGGACACCCCTACGAGCAGTACTTC. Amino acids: CASSPPGHPYEQYF.

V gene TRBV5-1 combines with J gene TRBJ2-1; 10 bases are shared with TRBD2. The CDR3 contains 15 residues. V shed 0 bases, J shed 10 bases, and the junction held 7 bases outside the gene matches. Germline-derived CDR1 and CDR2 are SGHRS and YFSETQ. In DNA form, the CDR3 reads TGCGCCAGCAGCTTGGTTCTAGCGGGAGAGGAGGAGCAGTTCTTC. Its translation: CASSLVLAGEEEQFF.

CDR3 protein: CASSEVAVREKLFF. As DNA, the CDR3 is TGTGCCAGCAGTGAAGTAGCGGTAAGGGAAAAACTGTTTTTT. This sequence joins TRBV6-1 and TRBJ1-4; D gene ambiguous. Germline lookup yields CDR1 MNHNS and CDR2 SASEGT. Trimming pared 1 base from V and 8 bases from J, leaving 11 bases between. The CDR3 sequence is 14 residues long.

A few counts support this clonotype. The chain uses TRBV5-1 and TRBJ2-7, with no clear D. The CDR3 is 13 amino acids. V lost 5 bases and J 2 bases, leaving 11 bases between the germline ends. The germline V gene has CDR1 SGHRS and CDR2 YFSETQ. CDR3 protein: CASRKTATYEQYF. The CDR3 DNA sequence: TGCGCCAGCAGAAAAACAGCGACCTACGAGCAGTACTTC.

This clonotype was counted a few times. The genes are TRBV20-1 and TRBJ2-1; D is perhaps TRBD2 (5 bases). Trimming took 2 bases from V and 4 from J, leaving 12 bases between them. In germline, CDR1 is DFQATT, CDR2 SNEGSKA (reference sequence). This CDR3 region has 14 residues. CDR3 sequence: CSARSSERYNEQFF. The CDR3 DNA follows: TGCAGTGCTAGAAGCTCCGAGCGGTACAATGAGCAGTTCTTC.

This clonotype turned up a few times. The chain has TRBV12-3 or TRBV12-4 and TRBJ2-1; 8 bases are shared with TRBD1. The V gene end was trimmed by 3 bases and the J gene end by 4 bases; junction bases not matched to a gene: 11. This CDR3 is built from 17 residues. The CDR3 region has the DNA TGTGCCAGCAGTTTGATCCTCGAAGGGACAGGTTACAATGAGCAGTTCTTC. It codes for CASSLILEGTGYNEQFF.

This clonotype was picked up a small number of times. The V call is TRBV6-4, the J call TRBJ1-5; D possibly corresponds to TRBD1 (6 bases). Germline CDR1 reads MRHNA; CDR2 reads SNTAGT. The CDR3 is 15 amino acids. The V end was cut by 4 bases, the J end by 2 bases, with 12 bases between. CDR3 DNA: TGTGCCAGCAGTGCCGGGGAGGGGGGCAATCAGCCCCAGCATTTT. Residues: CASSAGEGGNQPQHF.

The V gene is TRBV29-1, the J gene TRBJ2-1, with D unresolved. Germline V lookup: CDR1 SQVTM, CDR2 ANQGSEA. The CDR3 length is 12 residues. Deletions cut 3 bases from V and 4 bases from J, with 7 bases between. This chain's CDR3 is CSVDRRYNEQFF. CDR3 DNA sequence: TGCAGCGTTGACCGACGGTACAATGAGCAGTTCTTC.

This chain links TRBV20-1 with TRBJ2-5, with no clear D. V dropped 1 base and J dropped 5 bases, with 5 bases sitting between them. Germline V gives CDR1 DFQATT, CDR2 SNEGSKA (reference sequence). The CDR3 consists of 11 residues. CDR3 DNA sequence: TGCAGTGCTAGAGTCCGGGAGACCCAGTACTTC. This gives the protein CSARVRETQYF.

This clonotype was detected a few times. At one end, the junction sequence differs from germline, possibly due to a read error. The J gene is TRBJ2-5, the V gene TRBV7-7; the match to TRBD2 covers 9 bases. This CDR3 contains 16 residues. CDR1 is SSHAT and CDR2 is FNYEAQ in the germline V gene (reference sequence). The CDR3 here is CASSSKKREESETQYF. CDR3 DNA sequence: TGTGCTAGCAGCTCGAAGAAGCGGGAGGAATCCGAGACCCAGTACTTC.

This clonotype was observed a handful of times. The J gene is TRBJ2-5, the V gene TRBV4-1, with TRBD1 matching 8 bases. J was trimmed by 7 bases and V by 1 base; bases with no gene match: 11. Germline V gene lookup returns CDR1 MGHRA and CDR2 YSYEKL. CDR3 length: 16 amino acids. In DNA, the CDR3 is TGCGCCAGCAGCCAAGTCCTGGACAGGGAGCCTTGGACCCAGTACTTC. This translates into CASSQVLDREPWTQYF.

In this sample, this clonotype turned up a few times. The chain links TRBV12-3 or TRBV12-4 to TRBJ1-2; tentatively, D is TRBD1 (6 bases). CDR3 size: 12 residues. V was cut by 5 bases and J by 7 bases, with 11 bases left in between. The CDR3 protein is CASSHRVGGYTF. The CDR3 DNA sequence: TGTGCCAGCAGTCACAGGGTTGGTGGCTACACCTTC.

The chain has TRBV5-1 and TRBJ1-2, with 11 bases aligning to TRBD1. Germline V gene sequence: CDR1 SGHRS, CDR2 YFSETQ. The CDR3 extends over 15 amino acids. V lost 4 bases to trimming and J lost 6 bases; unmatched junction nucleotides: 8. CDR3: CASSLGQGDVHGYTF. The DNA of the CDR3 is TGCGCCAGCAGCCTGGGACAGGGGGACGTCCATGGCTACACCTTC.

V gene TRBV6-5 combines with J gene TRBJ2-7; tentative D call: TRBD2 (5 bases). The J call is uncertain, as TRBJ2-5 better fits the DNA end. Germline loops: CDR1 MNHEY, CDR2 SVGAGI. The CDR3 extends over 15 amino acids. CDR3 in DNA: TGTGCCAGCAGTTACTCTGAAGGGCTAGCAGAGACCCAGTACTTC. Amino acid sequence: CASSYSEGLAETQYF.

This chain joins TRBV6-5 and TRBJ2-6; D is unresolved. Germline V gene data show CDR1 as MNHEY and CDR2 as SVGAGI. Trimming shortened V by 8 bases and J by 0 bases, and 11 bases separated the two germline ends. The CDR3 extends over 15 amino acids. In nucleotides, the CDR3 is TGTGCCAGCCGTCCTCAGCGCTCTGGGGCCAACGTCCTGACTTTC. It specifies CASRPQRSGANVLTF.

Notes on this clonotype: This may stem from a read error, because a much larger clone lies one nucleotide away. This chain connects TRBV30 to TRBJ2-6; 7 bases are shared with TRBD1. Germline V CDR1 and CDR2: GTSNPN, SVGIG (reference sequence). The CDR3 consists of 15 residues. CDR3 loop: CAWSVGGSRANVLTF. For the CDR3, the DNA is TGTGCCTGGAGTGTAGGGGGCTCTAGGGCCAACGTCCTGACTTTC.

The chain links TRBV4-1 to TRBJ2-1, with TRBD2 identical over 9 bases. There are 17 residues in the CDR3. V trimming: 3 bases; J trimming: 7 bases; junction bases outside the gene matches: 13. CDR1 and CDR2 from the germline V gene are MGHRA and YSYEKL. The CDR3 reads CASSHSYGGRAKNEQFF. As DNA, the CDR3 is TGCGCCAGCAGCCATTCGTACGGCGGGAGGGCCAAAAATGAGCAGTTCTTC.

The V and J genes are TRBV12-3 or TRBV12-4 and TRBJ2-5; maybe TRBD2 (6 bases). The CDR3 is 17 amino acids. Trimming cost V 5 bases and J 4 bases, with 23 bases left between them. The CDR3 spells CASSPGGGKEVGETQYF. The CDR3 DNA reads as TGTGCCAGCAGTCCCGGGGGTGGGAAGGAGGTGGGAGAGACCCAGTACTTC.

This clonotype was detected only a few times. This CDR3 reads CASGLAGGNNEQFF. CDR3 DNA: TGTGCCAGCGGCCTAGCGGGGGGGAACAATGAGCAGTTCTTC. V is TRBV7-2 and J is TRBJ2-1; TRBD2 aligns across 12 bases. The CDR3 covers 14 residues. From germline, CDR1 is SGHTA and CDR2 FQGNSA. The V gene end was trimmed by 8 bases and the J gene end by 5 bases; junction bases not matched to a gene: 4.